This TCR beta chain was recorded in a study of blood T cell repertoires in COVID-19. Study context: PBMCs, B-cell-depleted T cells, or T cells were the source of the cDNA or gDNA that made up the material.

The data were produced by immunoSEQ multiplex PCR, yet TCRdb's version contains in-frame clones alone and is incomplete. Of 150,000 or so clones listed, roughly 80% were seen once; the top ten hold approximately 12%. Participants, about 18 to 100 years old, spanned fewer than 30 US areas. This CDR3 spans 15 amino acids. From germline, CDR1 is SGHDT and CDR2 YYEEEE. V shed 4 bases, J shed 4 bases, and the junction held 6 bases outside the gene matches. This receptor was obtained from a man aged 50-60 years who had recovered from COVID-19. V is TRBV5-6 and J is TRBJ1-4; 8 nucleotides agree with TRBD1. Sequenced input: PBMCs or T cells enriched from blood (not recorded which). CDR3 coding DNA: TGTGCCAGCAGCCTAGACAGGGGAGGTAATGAAAAACTGTTTTTT. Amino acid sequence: CASSLDRGGNEKLFF.